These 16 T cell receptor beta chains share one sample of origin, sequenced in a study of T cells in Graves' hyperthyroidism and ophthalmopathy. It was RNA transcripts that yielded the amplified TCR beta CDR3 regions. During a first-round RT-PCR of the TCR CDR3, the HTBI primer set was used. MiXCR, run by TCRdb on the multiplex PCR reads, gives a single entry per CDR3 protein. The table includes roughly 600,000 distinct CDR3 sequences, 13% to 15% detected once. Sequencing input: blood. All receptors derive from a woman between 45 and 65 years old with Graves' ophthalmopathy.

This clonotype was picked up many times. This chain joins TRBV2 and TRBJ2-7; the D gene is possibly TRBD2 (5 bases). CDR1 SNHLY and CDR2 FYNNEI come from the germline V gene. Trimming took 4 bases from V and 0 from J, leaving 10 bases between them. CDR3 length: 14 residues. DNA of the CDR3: TGTGCCAGCAGTGCACTAGGGAGCTCCTACGAGCAGTACTTC. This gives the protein CASSALGSSYEQYF.

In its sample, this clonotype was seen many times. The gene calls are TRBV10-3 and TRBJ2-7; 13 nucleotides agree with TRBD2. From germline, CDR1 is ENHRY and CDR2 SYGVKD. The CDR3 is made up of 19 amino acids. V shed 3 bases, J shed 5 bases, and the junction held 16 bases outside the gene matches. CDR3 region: CAISDTSGTSGIALDEQYF. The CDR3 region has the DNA TGTGCCATCAGTGATACTTCGGGGACTAGCGGGATCGCACTAGACGAGCAGTACTTC.

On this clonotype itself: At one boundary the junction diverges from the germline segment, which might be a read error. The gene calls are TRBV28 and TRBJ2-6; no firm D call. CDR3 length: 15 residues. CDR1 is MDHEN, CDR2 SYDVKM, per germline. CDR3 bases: TGTGCCAGCAGTCCTACCCTTACTGGGACCAACGTCCTGACTTTC. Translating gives CASSPTLTGTNVLTF.

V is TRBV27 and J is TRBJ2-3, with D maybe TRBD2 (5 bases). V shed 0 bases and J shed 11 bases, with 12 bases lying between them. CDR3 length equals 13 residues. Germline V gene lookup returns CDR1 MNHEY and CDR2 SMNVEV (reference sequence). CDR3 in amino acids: CASSLSPGKGQYF. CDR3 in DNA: TGTGCCAGCAGTTTATCTCCCGGGAAGGGGCAGTATTTT.

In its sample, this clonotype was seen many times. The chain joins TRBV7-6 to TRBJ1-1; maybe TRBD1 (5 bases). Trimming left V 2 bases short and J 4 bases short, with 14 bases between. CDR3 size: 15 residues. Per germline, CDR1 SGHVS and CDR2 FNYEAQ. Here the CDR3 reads CASSLSWGGGTEAFF. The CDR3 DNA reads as TGTGCCAGCAGCTTATCTTGGGGTGGGGGCACTGAAGCTTTCTTT.

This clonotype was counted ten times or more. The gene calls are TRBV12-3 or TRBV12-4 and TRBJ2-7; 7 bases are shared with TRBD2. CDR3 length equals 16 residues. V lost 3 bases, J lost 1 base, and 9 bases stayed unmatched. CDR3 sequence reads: CASSFAGTTKSYEQYF. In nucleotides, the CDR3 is TGTGCCAGCAGTTTCGCCGGGACTACAAAGTCCTACGAGCAGTACTTC.

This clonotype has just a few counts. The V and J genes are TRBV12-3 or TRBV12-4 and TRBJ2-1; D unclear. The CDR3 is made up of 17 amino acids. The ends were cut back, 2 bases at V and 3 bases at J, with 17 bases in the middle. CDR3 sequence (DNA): TGTGCCAGCAGTTTAAGTGGGTGGGAAAAGGGCTACAATGAGCAGTTCTTC. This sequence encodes CASSLSGWEKGYNEQFF.

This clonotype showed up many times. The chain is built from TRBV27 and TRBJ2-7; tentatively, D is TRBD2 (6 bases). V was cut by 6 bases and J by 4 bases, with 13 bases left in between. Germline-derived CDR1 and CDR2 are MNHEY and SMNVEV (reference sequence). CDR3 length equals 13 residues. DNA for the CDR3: TGTGCCAGCAGGACGGCGGGAATGTACGAGCAGTACTTC. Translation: CASRTAGMYEQYF.

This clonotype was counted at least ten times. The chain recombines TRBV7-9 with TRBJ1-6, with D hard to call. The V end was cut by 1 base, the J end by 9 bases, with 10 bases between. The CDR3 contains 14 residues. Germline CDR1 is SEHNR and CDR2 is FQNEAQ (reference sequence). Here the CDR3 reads CASSLGPVGSPLHF. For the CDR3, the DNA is TGTGCCAGCAGCTTAGGACCTGTTGGTTCACCCCTCCACTTT.

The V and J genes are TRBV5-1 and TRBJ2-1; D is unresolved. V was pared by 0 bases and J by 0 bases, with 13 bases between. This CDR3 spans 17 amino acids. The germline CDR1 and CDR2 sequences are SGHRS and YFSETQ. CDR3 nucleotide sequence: TGCGCCAGCAGCTTGGTAGTTGGGGTCGGCTCCTACAATGAGCAGTTCTTC. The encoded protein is CASSLVVGVGSYNEQFF.

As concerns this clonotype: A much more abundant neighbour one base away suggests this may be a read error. CDR3 sequence: CASSPHGANSNQPRHF. The CDR3 DNA is TGTGCCAGCAGCCCCCATGGGGCTAACTCCAATCAGCCCCGGCATTTT. The chain combines TRBV7-2 with TRBJ1-5, with D possibly matching TRBD1 (5 bases). This CDR3 contains 16 residues. CDR1 is SGHTA, CDR2 FQGNSA, per germline.

The CDR3, as DNA: TGTGCCAGCAGCTTTGGAGGACAGGGAAAAGGCTACACCTTC. Its protein is CASSFGGQGKGYTF. The chain recombines TRBV9 with TRBJ1-2, with 8 bases that match TRBD1. The CDR3 is 14 residues long. CDR1 is SGDLS and CDR2 is YYNGEE in the germline V gene. V shed 4 bases, J shed 8 bases, and the junction held 10 bases outside the gene matches.

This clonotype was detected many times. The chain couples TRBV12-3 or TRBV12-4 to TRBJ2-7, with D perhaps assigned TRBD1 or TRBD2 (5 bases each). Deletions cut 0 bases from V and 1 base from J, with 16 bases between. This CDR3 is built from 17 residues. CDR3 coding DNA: TGTGCCAGCAGTTTAGCAGGGGTCGGGGTCTGGTCCTACGAGCAGTACTTC. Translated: CASSLAGVGVWSYEQYF.

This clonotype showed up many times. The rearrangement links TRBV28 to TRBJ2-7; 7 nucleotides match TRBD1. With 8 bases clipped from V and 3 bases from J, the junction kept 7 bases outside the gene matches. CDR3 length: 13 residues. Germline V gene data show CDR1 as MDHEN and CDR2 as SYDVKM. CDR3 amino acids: CASFSGTDYEQYF. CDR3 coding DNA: TGTGCCAGCTTTTCCGGGACAGACTACGAGCAGTACTTC. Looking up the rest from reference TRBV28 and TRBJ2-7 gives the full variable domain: DVKVTQSSRYLVKRTGEKVFLECVQDMDHENMFWYRQDPGLGLRLIYFSYDVKMKEKGDIPEGYSVSREKKERFSLILESASTNQTSMYLCASFSGTDYEQYFGPGTRLTVT.

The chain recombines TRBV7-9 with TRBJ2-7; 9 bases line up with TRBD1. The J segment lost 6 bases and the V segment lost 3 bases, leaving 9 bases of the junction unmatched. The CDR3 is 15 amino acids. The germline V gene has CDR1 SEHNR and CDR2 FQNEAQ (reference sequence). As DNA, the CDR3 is TGTGCCAGCAGCTTCTCACAGGGGGCCGTCGGCGAGCAGTACTTC. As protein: CASSFSQGAVGEQYF. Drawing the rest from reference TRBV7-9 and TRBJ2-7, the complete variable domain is DTGVSQNPRHKITKRGQNVTFRCDPISEHNRLYWYRQTLGQGPEFLTYFQNEAQLEKSRLLSDRFSAERPKGSFSTLEIQRTEQGDSAMYLCASSFSQGAVGEQYFGPGTRLTVT.

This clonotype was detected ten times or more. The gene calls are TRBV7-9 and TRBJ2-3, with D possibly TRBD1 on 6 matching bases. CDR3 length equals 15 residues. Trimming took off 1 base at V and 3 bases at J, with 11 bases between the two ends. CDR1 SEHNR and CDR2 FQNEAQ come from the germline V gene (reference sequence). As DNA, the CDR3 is TGTGCCAGCAGCTTAGGGGACATGCGGACAGATACGCAGTATTTT. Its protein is CASSLGDMRTDTQYF.